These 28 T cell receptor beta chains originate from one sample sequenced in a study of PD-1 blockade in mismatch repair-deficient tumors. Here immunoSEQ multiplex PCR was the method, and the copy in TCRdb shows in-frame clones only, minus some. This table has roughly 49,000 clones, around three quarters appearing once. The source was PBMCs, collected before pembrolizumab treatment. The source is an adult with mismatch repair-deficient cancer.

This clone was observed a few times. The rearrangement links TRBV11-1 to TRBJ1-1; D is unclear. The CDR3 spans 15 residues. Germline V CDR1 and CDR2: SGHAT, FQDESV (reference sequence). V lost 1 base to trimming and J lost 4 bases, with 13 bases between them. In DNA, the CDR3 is TGTGCCAGCAGCTTAGGTTTCGGGTCCCGCACTGAAGCTTTCTTT. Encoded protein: CASSLGFGSRTEAFF.

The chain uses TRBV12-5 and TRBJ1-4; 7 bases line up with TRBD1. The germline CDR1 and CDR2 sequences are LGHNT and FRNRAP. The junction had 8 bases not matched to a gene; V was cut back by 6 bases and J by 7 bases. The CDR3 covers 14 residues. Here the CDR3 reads CASGRGDRVEKLFF. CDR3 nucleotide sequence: TGTGCTAGTGGGCGCGGCGACAGGGTTGAAAAACTGTTTTTT.

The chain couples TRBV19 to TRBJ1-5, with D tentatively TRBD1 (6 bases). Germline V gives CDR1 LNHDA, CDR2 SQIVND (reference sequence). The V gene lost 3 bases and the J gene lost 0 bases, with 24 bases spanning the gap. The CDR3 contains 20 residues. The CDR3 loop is CASSIKRRQGRYYSNQPQHF. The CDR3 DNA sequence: TGTGCCAGTAGTATTAAAAGAAGGCAGGGGAGGTATTATAGCAATCAGCCCCAGCATTTT.

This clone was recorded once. The CDR3 sequence is CASSSQEEREGSYEQYF. CDR3 in DNA: TGTGCCAGCAGCTCACAGGAAGAGCGGGAGGGCTCCTACGAGCAGTACTTC. This chain joins TRBV13 and TRBJ2-7; 10 nucleotides line up with TRBD2. Per the germline V gene, CDR1 is PRHDT and CDR2 is FYEKMQ (reference sequence). The CDR3 has 17 residues. Unmatched junction bases numbered 9, after V lost 4 bases and J lost 0 bases.

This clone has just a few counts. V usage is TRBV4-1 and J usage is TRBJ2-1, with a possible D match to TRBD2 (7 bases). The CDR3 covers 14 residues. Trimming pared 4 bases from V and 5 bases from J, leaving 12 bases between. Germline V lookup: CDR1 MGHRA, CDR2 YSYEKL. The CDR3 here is CASSRGGGDNEQFF. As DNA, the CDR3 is TGCGCCAGCAGCCGCGGAGGGGGGGACAATGAGCAGTTCTTC.

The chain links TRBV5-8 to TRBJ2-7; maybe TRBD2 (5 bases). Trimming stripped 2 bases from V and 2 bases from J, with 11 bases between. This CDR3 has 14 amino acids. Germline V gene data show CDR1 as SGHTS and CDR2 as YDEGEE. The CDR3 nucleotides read TGTGCCAGCAGCTTACTGAGGAGGCCCTACGAGCAGTACTTC. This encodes CASSLLRRPYEQYF.

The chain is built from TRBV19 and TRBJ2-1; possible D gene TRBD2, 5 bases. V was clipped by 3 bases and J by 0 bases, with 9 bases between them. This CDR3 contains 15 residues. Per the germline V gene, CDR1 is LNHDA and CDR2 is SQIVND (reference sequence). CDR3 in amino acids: CASSITGSSYNEQFF. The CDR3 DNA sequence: TGTGCCAGTAGTATCACGGGGAGCTCCTACAATGAGCAGTTCTTC.

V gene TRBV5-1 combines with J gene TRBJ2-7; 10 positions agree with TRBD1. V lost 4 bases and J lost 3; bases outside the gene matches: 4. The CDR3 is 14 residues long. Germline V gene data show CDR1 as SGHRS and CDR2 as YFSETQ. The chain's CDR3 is CASSPGTGDYEQYF. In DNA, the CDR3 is TGCGCCAGCAGCCCCGGGACAGGGGACTACGAGCAGTACTTC.

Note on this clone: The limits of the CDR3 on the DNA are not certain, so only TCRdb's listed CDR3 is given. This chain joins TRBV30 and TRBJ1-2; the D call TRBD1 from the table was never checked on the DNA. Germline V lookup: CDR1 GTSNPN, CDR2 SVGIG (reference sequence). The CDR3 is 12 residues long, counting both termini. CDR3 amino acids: CAWGPGTGESTF.

The CDR3 DNA follows: TGCAGCGTCAAGGGCTCCTACGAGCAGTACTTC. It codes for CSVKGSYEQYF. The V call is TRBV29-1, the J call TRBJ2-7, with unresolved D. Trimming took off 6 bases at V and 0 bases at J, with 6 bases between the two ends. The CDR3 contains 11 residues. Germline V lookup: CDR1 SQVTM, CDR2 ANQGSEA.

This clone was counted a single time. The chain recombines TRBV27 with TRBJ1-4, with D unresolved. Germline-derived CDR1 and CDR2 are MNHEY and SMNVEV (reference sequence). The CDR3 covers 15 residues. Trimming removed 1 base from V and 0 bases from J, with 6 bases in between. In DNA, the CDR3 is TGTGCCAGCAGTTTATTGCCTCCAACTAATGAAAAACTGTTTTTT. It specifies CASSLLPPTNEKLFF.

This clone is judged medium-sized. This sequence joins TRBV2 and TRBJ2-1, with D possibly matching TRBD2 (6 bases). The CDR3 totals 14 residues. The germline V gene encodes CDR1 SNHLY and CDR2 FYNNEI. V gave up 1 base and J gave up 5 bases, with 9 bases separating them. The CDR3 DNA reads TGTGCCAGCAGTGAAGGGAGGGCCCACAATGAGCAGTTCTTC. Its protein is CASSEGRAHNEQFF.

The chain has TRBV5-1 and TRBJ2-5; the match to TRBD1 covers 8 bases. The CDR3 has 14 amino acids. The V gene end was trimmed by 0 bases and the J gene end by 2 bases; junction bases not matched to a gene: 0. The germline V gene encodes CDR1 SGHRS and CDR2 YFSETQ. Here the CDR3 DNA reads TGCGCCAGCAGCTTGGGACAGGGGCAAGAGACCCAGTACTTC. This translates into CASSLGQGQETQYF.

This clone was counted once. The CDR3 DNA reads as TGTGCCAGTAGTATCGCCGGGACAGGACAAGAGACCCAGTACTTC. The encoded protein is CASSIAGTGQETQYF. The chain recombines TRBV19 with TRBJ2-5, with 8 bases lining up with TRBD1. V dropped 3 bases and J dropped 2; count of bases not matched to a gene: 5. This CDR3 contains 15 residues. Germline V lookup: CDR1 LNHDA, CDR2 SQIVND (reference sequence).

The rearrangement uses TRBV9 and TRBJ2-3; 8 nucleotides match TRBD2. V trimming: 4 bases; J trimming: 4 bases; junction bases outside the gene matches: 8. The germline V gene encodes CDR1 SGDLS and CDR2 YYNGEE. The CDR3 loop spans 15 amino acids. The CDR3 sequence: CASSLSGSGADTQYF. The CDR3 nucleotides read TGTGCCAGCAGCTTGAGCGGGAGCGGGGCAGATACGCAGTATTTT.

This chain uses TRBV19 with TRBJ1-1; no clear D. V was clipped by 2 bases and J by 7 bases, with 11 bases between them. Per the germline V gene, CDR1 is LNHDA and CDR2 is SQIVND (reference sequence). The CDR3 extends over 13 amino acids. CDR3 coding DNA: TGTGCCAGTAGTATAAAGGGCTCCTTTGAAGCTTTCTTT. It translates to CASSIKGSFEAFF. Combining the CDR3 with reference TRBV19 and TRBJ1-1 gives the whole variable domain DGGITQSPKYLFRKEGQNVTLSCEQNLNHDAMYWYRQDPGQGLRLIYYSQIVNDFQKGDIAEGYSVSREKKESFPLTVTSAQKNPTAFYLCASSIKGSFEAFFGQGTRLTVV.

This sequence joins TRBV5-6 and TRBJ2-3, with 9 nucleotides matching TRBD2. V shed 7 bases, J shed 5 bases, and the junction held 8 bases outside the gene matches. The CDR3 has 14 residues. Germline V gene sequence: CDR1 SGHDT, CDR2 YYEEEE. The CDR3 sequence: CASLSGRGGDTQYF. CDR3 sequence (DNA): TGTGCCAGCCTTAGCGGGAGAGGTGGAGATACGCAGTATTTT.

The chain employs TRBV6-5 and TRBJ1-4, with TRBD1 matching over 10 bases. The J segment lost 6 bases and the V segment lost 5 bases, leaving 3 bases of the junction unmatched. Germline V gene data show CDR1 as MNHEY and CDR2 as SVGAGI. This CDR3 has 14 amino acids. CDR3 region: CASSTGTGDEKLFF. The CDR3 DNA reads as TGTGCCAGCAGTACCGGGACAGGGGATGAAAAACTGTTTTTT.

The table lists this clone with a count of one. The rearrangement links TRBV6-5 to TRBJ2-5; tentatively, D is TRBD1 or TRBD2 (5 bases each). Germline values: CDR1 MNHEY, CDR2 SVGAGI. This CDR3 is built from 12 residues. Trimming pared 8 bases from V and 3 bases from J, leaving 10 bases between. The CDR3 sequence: CASGTVEETQYF. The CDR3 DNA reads TGTGCCAGCGGGACGGTGGAAGAGACCCAGTACTTC.

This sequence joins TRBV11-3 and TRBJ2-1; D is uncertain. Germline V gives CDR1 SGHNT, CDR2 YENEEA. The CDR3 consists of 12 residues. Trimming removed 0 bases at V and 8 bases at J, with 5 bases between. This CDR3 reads CASSLDFHEQFF. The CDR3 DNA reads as TGTGCCAGCAGCTTAGACTTCCATGAGCAGTTCTTC.

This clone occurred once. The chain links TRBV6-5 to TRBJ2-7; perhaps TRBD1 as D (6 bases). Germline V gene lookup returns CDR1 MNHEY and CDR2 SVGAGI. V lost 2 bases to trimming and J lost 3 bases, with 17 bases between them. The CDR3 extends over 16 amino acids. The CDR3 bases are TGTGCCAGCAGTTACCGGCCTCCGGTACAGGGCTACGAGCAGTACTTC. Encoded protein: CASSYRPPVQGYEQYF.

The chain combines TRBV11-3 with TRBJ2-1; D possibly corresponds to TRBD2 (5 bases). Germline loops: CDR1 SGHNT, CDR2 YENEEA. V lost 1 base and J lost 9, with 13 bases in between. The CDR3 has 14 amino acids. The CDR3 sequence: CASSLGTGAAEQFF. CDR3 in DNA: TGTGCCAGCAGCTTAGGGACCGGAGCGGCTGAGCAGTTCTTC.

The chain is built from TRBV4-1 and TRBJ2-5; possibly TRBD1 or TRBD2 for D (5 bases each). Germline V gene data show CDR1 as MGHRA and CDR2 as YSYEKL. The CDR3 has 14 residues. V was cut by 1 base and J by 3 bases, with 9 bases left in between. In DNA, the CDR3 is TGCGCCAGCAGCCAAGTCGGGACCGAAGAGACCCAGTACTTC. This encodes CASSQVGTEETQYF.

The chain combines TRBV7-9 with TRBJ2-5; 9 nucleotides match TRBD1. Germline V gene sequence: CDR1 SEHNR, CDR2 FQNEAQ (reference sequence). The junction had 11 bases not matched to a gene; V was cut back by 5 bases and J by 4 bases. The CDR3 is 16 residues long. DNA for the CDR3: TGTGCCAGCAGCCCGTTGACAGGGGGAAATGCAGAGACCCAGTACTTC. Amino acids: CASSPLTGGNAETQYF. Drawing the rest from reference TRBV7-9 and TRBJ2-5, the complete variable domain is DTGVSQNPRHKITKRGQNVTFRCDPISEHNRLYWYRQTLGQGPEFLTYFQNEAQLEKSRLLSDRFSAERPKGSFSTLEIQRTEQGDSAMYLCASSPLTGGNAETQYFGPGTRLLVL.

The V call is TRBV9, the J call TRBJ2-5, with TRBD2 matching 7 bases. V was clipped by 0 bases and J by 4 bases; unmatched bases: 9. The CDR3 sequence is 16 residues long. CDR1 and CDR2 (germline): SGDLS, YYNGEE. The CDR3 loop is CASSVGPSGTGETQYF. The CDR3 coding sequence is TGTGCCAGCAGCGTAGGACCCAGCGGGACCGGAGAGACCCAGTACTTC.

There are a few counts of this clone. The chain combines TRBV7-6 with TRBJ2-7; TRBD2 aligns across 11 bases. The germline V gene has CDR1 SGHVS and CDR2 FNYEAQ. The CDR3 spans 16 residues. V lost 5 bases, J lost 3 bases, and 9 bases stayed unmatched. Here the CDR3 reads CASSPMTSGIVYEQYF. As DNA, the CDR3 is TGTGCCAGCAGCCCGATGACTAGCGGGATCGTCTACGAGCAGTACTTC.

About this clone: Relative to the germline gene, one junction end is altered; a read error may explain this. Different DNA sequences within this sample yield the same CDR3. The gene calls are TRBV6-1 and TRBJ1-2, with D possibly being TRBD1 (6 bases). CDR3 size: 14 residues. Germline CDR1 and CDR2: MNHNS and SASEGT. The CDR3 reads CASSEATGSYGYTF. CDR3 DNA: TGCGCCAGCAGTGAAGCCACAGGGAGCTATGGCTACACCTTC.

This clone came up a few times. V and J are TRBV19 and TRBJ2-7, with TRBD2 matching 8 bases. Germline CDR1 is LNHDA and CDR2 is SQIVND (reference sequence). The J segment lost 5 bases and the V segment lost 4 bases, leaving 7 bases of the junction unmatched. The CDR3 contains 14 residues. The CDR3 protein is CASSRTSIPHEQYF. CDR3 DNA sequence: TGTGCCAGTAGTAGGACTAGCATCCCCCACGAGCAGTACTTC.